Below, 9 T cell receptor beta chains from the same sample are listed, as sequenced in a study of CD4 T cells in relation to SARS-CoV-2 and coronaviruses. Sequencing used immunoSEQ multiplex PCR; TCRdb keeps in-frame clones, though not all of them. This sample has about 68,000 clones, with approximately 95% found just once. CD4+ T cells from unexposed donors were obtained before the COVID-19 pandemic (2011-2018). Source material: naive CD4+ T cells from PBMCs. Subset meaning: naive CD4+ T cells isolated by negative enrichment. These receptors originate from a human donor in good health.

This clone appeared once. The chain has TRBV19 and TRBJ1-2; D may be TRBD1 (6 bases). The V and J ends lost 3 bases and 6 bases respectively, with 11 bases between them. The CDR3 has 13 residues. Germline CDR1 is LNHDA and CDR2 is SQIVND (reference sequence). CDR3 loop: CASSMGAPDGYTF. DNA for the CDR3: TGTGCCAGTAGTATGGGGGCCCCTGATGGCTACACCTTC.

V usage is TRBV28 and J usage is TRBJ1-5; no clear D gene. Per the germline V gene, CDR1 is MDHEN and CDR2 is SYDVKM. The ends were cut back, 8 bases at V and 1 base at J, with 9 bases in the middle. This CDR3 has 13 residues. In DNA form, the CDR3 reads TGTGCCAGCCTCGACATAAGCAATCAGCCCCAGCATTTT. Its translation is CASLDISNQPQHF.

The chain uses TRBV6-1 and TRBJ2-7; TRBD1 might be the D (6 bases). The length of the CDR3 is 16 residues. Germline CDR1 is MNHNS and CDR2 is SASEGT. Trimming took off 4 bases at V and 6 bases at J, with 22 bases between the two ends. The CDR3 DNA reads as TGTGCCAGCAGTGGGCTCACAGGGCGTATTAAGATCGAGCAGTACTTC. Its protein is CASSGLTGRIKIEQYF.

This chain uses TRBV10-3 with TRBJ2-7; D might be TRBD1 (5 bases). This CDR3 has 12 residues. Deletions cut 6 bases from V and 3 bases from J, with 9 bases between. Germline V gives CDR1 ENHRY, CDR2 SYGVKD. CDR3 bases: TGTGCCATCAGGGCCGACAGCTACGAGCAGTACTTC. Protein: CAIRADSYEQYF.

This chain links TRBV3-1 (or the pseudogene TRBV3-2) with TRBJ1-5; D is uncertain. With 1 base removed from V and 4 bases from J, the gap between germline ends came to 11 bases. Per the germline V gene, CDR1 is LGHDT and CDR2 is YNNKEL (reference sequence). The CDR3 covers 15 residues. Here the CDR3 DNA reads TGTGCCAGCAGCCAAGGGACTAGGACTAATCAGCCCCAGCATTTT. Its protein product is CASSQGTRTNQPQHF.

The chain employs TRBV7-3 and TRBJ2-1; D is ambiguous. There are 16 residues in the CDR3. The germline V and J ends were trimmed by 2 bases and 4 bases, with 15 bases remaining between them. Germline V CDR1 and CDR2: SGHTA, FQGTGA. CDR3 sequence (DNA): TGTGCCAGCAGCTTATTGGGCGCCGGGCTTTACAATGAGCAGTTCTTC. Translating gives CASSLLGAGLYNEQFF.

This chain connects TRBV19 to TRBJ2-5, with D maybe TRBD1 (5 bases). The V end lost 3 bases, the J end lost 1 base, and 9 bases lay between the germline ends. The CDR3 is 14 residues long. The germline V gene encodes CDR1 LNHDA and CDR2 SQIVND (reference sequence). For the CDR3, the DNA is TGTGCCAGTAGTATGTCAGGGCTCCAAGAGACCCAGTACTTC. Encoded protein: CASSMSGLQETQYF.

The chain uses TRBV28 and TRBJ1-1, with 8 bases identical to TRBD1. The germline V gene has CDR1 MDHEN and CDR2 SYDVKM. This CDR3 region has 15 residues. Losses at the gene ends were 6 bases for V and 1 base for J; bases not matched to a gene: 7. The CDR3 DNA is TGTGCCAGCAGGAGCAACAGGGGGACGAACACTGAAGCTTTCTTT. This gives the protein CASRSNRGTNTEAFF. Full variable domain (remainder filled in from reference TRBV28 and TRBJ1-1): DVKVTQSSRYLVKRTGEKVFLECVQDMDHENMFWYRQDPGLGLRLIYFSYDVKMKEKGDIPEGYSVSREKKERFSLILESASTNQTSMYLCASRSNRGTNTEAFFGQGTRLTVV.

The chain joins TRBV19 to TRBJ1-5, with 7 bases aligning to TRBD1. The junction had 10 bases not matched to a gene; V was cut back by 5 bases and J by 3 bases. Per germline, CDR1 LNHDA and CDR2 SQIVND (reference sequence). The length of the CDR3 is 16 residues. The CDR3 is CASSSTPGTVNQPQHF. The CDR3 DNA sequence: TGTGCCAGTAGTTCAACCCCCGGGACAGTCAATCAGCCCCAGCATTTT.